The T cell receptor (beta chain) described here comes from a study of early T cells in non-severe SARS-CoV-2 infection. This clonotype was recorded at least ten times. The CDR3 sequence is 13 residues long. CDR1 and CDR2 from the germline V gene are SGHRS and YFSETQ. The ends lost 4 bases at V and 8 bases at J; junction bases unmatched: 4. Individual cDNA molecules were tagged with unique molecular identifiers. A single record per CDR3 protein comes from TCRdb applying MiXCR to the 5' RACE reads. Of about 76,000 distinct CDR3 sequences in the sample, around 11% were seen once. This receptor was obtained from an adult who was a healthcare worker with PCR-confirmed SARS-CoV-2 infection or an uninfected control (not recorded which). J is TRBJ2-1 and V is TRBV5-1; 9 bases fit TRBD1. Sequenced material: whole blood. The CDR3 region is CASSKGQGYEQFF. CDR3 DNA sequence: TGCGCCAGCAGCAAGGGACAGGGTTATGAGCAGTTCTTC.